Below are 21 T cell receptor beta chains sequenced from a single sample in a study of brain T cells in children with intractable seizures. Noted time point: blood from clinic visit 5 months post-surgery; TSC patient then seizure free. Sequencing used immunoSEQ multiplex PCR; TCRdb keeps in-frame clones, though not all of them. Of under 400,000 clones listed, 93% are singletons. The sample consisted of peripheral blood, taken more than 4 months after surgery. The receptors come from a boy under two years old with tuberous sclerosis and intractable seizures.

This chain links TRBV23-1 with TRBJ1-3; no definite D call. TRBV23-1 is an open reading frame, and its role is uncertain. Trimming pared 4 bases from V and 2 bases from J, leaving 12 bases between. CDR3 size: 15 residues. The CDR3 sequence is CASSPPEATGNTIYF. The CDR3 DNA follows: TGCGCCAGCAGTCCCCCTGAGGCGACTGGAAACACCATATATTTT.

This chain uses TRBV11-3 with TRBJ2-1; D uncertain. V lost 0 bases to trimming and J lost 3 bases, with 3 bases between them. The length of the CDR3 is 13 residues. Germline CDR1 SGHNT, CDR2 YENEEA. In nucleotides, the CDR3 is TGTGCCAGCAGCTTAGAATACTACAATGAGCAGTTCTTC. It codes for CASSLEYYNEQFF. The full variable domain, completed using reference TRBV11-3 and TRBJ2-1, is EAGVVQSPRYKIIEKKQPVAFWCNPISGHNTLYWYLQNLGQGPELLIRYENEEAVDDSQLPKDRFSAERLKGVDSTLKIQPAELGDSAVYLCASSLEYYNEQFFGPGTRLTVL.

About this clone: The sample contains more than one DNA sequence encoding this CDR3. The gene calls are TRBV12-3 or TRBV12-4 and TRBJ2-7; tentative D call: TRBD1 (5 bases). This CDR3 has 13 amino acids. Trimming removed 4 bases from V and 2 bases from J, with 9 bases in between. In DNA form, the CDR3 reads TGTGCCAGCAGTTCAGGGTTACCCTACGAGCAGTACTTC. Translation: CASSSGLPYEQYF.

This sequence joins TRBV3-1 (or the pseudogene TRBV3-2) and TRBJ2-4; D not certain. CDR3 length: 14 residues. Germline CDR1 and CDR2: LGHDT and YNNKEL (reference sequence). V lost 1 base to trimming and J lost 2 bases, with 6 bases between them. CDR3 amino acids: CASSQGKTKNIQYF. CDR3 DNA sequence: TGTGCCAGCAGCCAAGGCAAGACCAAAAACATTCAGTACTTC.

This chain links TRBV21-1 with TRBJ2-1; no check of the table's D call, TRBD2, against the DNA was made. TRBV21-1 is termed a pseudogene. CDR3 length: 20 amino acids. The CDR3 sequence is CASSLPEAGVREGLYNEQFF. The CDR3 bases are TGTGCCAGCAGCCTCCCTGAGGCTGGGGTGAGGGAGGGGCTCTACAATGAGCAGTTCTTC.

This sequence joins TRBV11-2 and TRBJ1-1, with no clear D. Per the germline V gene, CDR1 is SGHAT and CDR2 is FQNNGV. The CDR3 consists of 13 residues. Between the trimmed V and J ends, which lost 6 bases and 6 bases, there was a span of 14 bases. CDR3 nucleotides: TGTGCCAGCAGGACATTCTCAAATTCTGAAGCTTTCTTT. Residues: CASRTFSNSEAFF. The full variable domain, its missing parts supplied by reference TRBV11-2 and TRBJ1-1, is EAGVAQSPRYKIIEKRQSVAFWCNPISGHATLYWYQQILGQGPKLLIQFQNNGVVDDSQLPKDRFSAERLKGVDSTLKIQPAKLEDSAVYLCASRTFSNSEAFFGQGTRLTVV.

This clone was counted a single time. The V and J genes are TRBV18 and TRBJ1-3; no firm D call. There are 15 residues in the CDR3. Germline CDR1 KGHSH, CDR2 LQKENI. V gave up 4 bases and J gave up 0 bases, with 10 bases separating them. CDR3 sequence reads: CASSLNTISGNTIYF. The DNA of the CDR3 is TGTGCCAGCTCACTAAACACAATCTCTGGAAACACCATATATTTT.

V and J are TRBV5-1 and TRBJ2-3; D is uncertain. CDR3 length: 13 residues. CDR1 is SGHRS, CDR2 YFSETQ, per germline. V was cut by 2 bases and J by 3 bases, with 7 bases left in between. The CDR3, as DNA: TGCGCCAGCAGCTTCGACGGGACAGATACGCAGTATTTT. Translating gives CASSFDGTDTQYF.

The CDR3, as DNA: TGTGCCTGGAGCGATTCGGTGGGGGGTCTATGGGATGAGCAGTTCTTC. This codes for CAWSDSVGGLWDEQFF. This sequence joins TRBV30 and TRBJ2-1; D is possibly TRBD2 (6 bases). Trimming took 3 bases from V and 8 from J, leaving 23 bases between them. The CDR3 runs 16 residues. From germline, CDR1 is GTSNPN and CDR2 SVGIG (reference sequence). Looking up the rest from reference TRBV30 and TRBJ2-1 gives the full variable domain: SQTIHQWPATLVQPVGSPLSLECTVEGTSNPNLYWYRQAAGRGLQLLFYSVGIGQISSEVPQNLSASRPQDRQFILSSKKLLLSDSGFYLCAWSDSVGGLWDEQFFGPGTRLTVL.

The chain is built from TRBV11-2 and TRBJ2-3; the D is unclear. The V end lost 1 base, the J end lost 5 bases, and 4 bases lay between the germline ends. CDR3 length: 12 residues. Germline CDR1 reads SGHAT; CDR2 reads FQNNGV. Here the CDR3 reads CASSLAGDTQYF. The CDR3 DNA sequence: TGTGCCAGCAGCTTAGCGGGAGATACGCAGTATTTT.

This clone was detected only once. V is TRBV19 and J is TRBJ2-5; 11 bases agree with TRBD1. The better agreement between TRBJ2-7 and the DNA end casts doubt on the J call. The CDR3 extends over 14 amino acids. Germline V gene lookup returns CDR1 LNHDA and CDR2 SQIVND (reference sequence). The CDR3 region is CASSPGQGAYEQYF. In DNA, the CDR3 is TGTGCCAGTAGTCCCGGACAGGGGGCTTACGAGCAGTACTTC.

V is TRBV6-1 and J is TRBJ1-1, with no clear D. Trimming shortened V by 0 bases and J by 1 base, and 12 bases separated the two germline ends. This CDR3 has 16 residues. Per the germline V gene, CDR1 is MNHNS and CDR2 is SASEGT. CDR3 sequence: CASSEALFWGNTEAFF. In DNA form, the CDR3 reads TGTGCCAGCAGTGAAGCGCTATTTTGGGGGAACACTGAAGCTTTCTTT.

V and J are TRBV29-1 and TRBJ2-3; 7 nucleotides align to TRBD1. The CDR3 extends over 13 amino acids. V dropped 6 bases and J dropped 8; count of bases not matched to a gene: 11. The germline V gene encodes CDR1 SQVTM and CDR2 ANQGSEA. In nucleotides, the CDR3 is TGCAGCGTGAAGGGACAGCTAGACAGTACGCAGTATTTT. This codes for CSVKGQLDSTQYF.

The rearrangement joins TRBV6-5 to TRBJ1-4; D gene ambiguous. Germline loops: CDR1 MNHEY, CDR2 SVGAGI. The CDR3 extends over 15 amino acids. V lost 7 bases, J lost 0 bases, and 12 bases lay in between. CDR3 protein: CASKPLFPTNEKLFF. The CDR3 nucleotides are TGTGCCAGCAAGCCCCTTTTCCCAACTAATGAAAAACTGTTTTTT.

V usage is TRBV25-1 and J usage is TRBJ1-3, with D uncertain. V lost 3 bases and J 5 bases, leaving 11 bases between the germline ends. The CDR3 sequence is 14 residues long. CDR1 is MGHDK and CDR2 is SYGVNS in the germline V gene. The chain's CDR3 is CASSESGGRNTIYF. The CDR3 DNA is TGTGCCAGCAGTGAGTCCGGAGGAAGAAACACCATATATTTT. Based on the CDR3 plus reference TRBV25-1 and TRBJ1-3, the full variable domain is EADIYQTPRYLVIGTGKKITLECSQTMGHDKMYWYQQDPGMELHLIHYSYGVNSTEKGDLSSESTVSRIRTEHFPLTLESARPSHTSQYLCASSESGGRNTIYFGEGSWLTVV.

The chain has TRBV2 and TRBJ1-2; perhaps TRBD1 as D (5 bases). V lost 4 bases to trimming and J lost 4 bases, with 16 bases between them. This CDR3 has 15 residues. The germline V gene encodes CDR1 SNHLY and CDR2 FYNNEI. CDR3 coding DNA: TGTGCCAGCAGTGTAGGAGGGGCCGATGGCTATGGCTACACCTTC. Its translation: CASSVGGADGYGYTF.

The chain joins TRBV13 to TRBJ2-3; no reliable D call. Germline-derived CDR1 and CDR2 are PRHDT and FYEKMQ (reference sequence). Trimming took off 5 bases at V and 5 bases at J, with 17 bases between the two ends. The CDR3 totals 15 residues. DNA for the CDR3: TGTGCCAGCAGCCCTCCGGCGCCAGTTGTAGATACGCAGTATTTT. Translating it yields CASSPPAPVVDTQYF.

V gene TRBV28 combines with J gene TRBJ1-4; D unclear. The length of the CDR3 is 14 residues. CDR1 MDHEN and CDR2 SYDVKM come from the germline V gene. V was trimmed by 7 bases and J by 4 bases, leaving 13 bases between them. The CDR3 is CASKNPGSNEKLFF. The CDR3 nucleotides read TGTGCCAGCAAAAATCCGGGGAGTAATGAAAAACTGTTTTTT.

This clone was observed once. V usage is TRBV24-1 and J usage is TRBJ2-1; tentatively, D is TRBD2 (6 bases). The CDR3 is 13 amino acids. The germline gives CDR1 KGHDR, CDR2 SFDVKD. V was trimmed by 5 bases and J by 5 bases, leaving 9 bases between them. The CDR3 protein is CATSGDSHNEQFF. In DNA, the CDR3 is TGTGCCACCAGTGGGGACTCACACAATGAGCAGTTCTTC.

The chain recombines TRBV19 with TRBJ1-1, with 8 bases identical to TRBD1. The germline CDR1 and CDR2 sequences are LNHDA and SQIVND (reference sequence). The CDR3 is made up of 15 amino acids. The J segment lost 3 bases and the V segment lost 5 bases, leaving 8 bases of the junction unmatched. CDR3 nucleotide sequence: TGTGCCAGTAGTTCCCGGACAGGGTTGGACACTGAAGCTTTCTTT. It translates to CASSSRTGLDTEAFF.

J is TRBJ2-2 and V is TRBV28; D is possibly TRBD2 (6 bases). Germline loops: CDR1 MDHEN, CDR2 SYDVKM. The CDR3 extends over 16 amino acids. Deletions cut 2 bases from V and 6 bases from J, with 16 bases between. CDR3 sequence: CASSLGGTLAAGELFF. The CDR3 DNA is TGTGCCAGCAGTTTAGGGGGGACGCTGGCAGCCGGGGAGCTGTTTTTT.